The clone carrying this T cell receptor (beta chain) was observed a single time. Its antigen is unidentified. This CDR3 comprises 15 residues. Per germline, CDR1 SGHVS and CDR2 FNYEAQ. V dropped 1 base and J dropped 4; count of bases not matched to a gene: 6. This sample stems from a study of shared clonotypes between healthy human individuals. Points from the study as a whole: Non-shared clonotypes had lower generation probabilities than those shared by all four donors.

Naive CD8 cells lacked CD45RO, underwent positive selection for CCR7 and left out terminally differentiated effector memory CD45RA+ cells. Recent acute infections and vaccinations were absent in the healthy HIV-negative adult donors. Among the donors, all were Caucasian adults who lived in Nashville, Tennessee. Across several immunoSEQ plates, the genomic DNA of each subset was split evenly. TCRdb's copy holds only in-frame clones and misses some; the assay was immunoSEQ multiplex PCR. The sample contains approximately 600,000 clones, approximately 95% of which appear only once. The source is a woman in her twenties or thirties in good health. The genes are TRBV7-6 and TRBJ2-5; 7 bases line up with TRBD1. Sequencing was done on a sample of naive CD8+ T cells sorted from blood. The CDR3 region has the DNA TGTGCCAGCAGCTTAGTAGAGGGGGCGTCAGAGACCCAGTACTTC. Encoded protein: CASSLVEGASETQYF.